Sequencing of this TCR beta chain was carried out in a study of T cells after yellow fever vaccination. Points from the study as a whole: The secondary response showed a weaker magnitude and a faster peak, day 5 versus 15.

The CDR3 spans 15 residues. From germline, CDR1 is KGHDR and CDR2 SFDVKD. V was cut by 5 bases and J by 9 bases, with 18 bases left in between. This clonotype was seen only a few times. Its antigen is undetermined. In TCRdb, the 5' RACE reads were re-called with MiXCR into one record per CDR3 protein. The repertoire includes roughly 350,000 distinct CDR3 sequences, about 4% of them detected once, and 20% to 25% sits in the top ten. The chain employs TRBV24-1 and TRBJ2-2, with D possibly TRBD1 on 5 matching bases. The source of this sequence is a man between 18 and 29 years old who received the YFV17D yellow fever vaccine. The sequencing used PBMCs, collected 5 days after the yellow fever booster vaccination. The CDR3 bases are TGTGCCACCAGTGTCCCCGACAGCTCGCCCAGGGAGCTGTTTTTT. Amino acids: CATSVPDSSPRELFF.